This T cell receptor (beta chain) was found in a study of identical twins. The V and J ends lost 2 bases and 2 bases respectively, with 12 bases between them. The CDR3 extends over 15 amino acids. TCRdb re-called the 5' RACE reads through MiXCR, storing one row per CDR3 protein. Of a few hundred thousand distinct CDR3 sequences detected, 9.6% appear once; the ten largest clones hold roughly 3.2%. This clonotype was seen ten or more times. This sample was shared with a second study, whose subject was yellow fever vaccine responses in identical twins. That report notes: Twins reportedly had a vaccine T cell response that seemed partly convergent, partly personalized.

The chain combines TRBV12-3 or TRBV12-4 with TRBJ2-5; maybe TRBD2 (5 bases). Sequenced input: PBMCs. This clonotype originated in a woman aged 18 to 35 in good health. CDR3 amino acids: CASSLRGGWQETQYF. The CDR3 DNA reads TGTGCCAGCAGTTTACGGGGTGGTTGGCAAGAGACCCAGTACTTC.